These 5 T cell receptor beta chains were all obtained from the same sample, sequenced in a study of T-cell memory formation after mild COVID-19. TCRdb fed the 5' RACE reads into MiXCR, producing one record per CDR3 protein. The sample includes about 140,000 distinct CDR3 sequences, about 23% of them seen just once. Input material: PBMCs or a T cell subset sorted from them (not recorded which). Source of these receptors: an adult woman who had mild COVID-19 (a few samples of this study predate the infection). Cell type and time point are not known.

V and J are TRBV5-1 and TRBJ2-3, with 7 nucleotides matching TRBD2. V was pared by 0 bases and J by 1 base, with 2 bases of the junction left unmatched. The germline CDR1 and CDR2 sequences are SGHRS and YFSETQ. The CDR3 consists of 15 residues. The CDR3 nucleotides are TGCGCCAGCAGCTTGGTCGGACTAGGCACAGATACGCAGTATTTT. Its protein product is CASSLVGLGTDTQYF.

This clonotype was found a few times. This chain links TRBV7-9 with TRBJ2-7; 8 bases align to TRBD2. The junction had 7 bases not matched to a gene; V was cut back by 2 bases and J by 4 bases. The CDR3 consists of 15 residues. CDR1 is SEHNR, CDR2 FQNEAQ, per germline (reference sequence). The CDR3 DNA reads TGTGCCAGCAGCTTACCCCGGGGACTAGGGTACGAGCAGTACTTC. This translates into CASSLPRGLGYEQYF.

The gene calls are TRBV18 and TRBJ2-6; D is uncertain. This CDR3 comprises 14 residues. Looked up from germline, CDR1 is KGHSH and CDR2 is LQKENI. V was pared by 2 bases and J by 1 base, with 3 bases between. CDR3 loop: CASSPESGANVLTF. As DNA, the CDR3 is TGTGCCAGCTCACCAGAGTCTGGGGCCAACGTCCTGACTTTC.

This clonotype has just a few counts. V is TRBV7-9 and J is TRBJ2-1, with a weak D call TRBD2 (6 bases). This CDR3 is 12 amino acids long. CDR1 SEHNR and CDR2 FQNEAQ come from the germline V gene (reference sequence). The V end lost 8 bases, the J end lost 4 bases, and 9 bases lay between the germline ends. CDR3 protein: CASSGGYNEQFF. The DNA of the CDR3 is TGTGCCAGCTCTGGAGGGTACAATGAGCAGTTCTTC.

This clonotype was observed a few times. As DNA, the CDR3 is TGTGCCAGCAGCGTCCGGGACAGCGCCTACGAGCAGTACTTC. It encodes CASSVRDSAYEQYF. This chain uses TRBV9 with TRBJ2-7; 7 bases agree with TRBD1. Germline loops: CDR1 SGDLS, CDR2 YYNGEE. The ends lost 2 bases at V and 2 bases at J; junction bases unmatched: 4. The CDR3 covers 14 residues.